This passage covers 11 T cell receptor beta chains from one sample sequenced in a study of T cell responses to AZD1222 COVID-19 vaccine. The repertoire was sequenced with immunoSEQ multiplex PCR; TCRdb's copy has only in-frame clones and lacks some. The data show about 170,000 clones, around 90% seen once. Sample: peripheral blood, taken on day 0 of AZD1222 vaccination. These receptors came from an adult in good health.

The V and J genes are TRBV28 and TRBJ1-1; TRBD1 matches 8 bases. CDR1 MDHEN and CDR2 SYDVKM come from the germline V gene. The ends lost 3 bases at V and 1 base at J; junction bases unmatched: 7. The CDR3 is made up of 16 amino acids. The chain's CDR3 is CASSFGDRIWNTEAFF. In nucleotides, the CDR3 is TGTGCCAGCAGTTTTGGGGACAGGATCTGGAACACTGAAGCTTTCTTT.

The V and J genes are TRBV6-5 and TRBJ1-1; 8 nucleotides agree with TRBD1. The CDR3 is 16 residues long. Germline CDR1 is MNHEY and CDR2 is SVGAGI. V lost 2 bases to trimming and J lost 5 bases; unmatched junction nucleotides: 10. The CDR3 loop reads CASSYPTTGAKTEAFF. The CDR3 nucleotides are TGTGCCAGCAGTTACCCGACGACAGGGGCGAAGACTGAAGCTTTCTTT.

In DNA form, the CDR3 reads TGTGCCAGCAGTGTGGCCAGCCACTATGGCTACACCTTC. Encoded protein: CASSVASHYGYTF. This chain links TRBV25-1 with TRBJ1-2; D uncertain. The CDR3 is made up of 13 amino acids. Germline V gene sequence: CDR1 MGHDK, CDR2 SYGVNS. V lost 4 bases and J lost 3, with 9 bases in between.

The gene calls are TRBV9 and TRBJ1-4; no firm D call. The V end lost 0 bases, the J end lost 5 bases, and 11 bases lay between the germline ends. Per germline, CDR1 SGDLS and CDR2 YYNGEE. The length of the CDR3 is 15 residues. The CDR3 nucleotides read TGTGCCAGCAGCGTAGGTGGGCTCCTAAATGAAAAACTGTTTTTT. This gives the protein CASSVGGLLNEKLFF.

The V call is TRBV7-3, the J call TRBJ2-7; a possible D gene is TRBD2 (6 bases). This CDR3 spans 15 amino acids. Germline-derived CDR1 and CDR2 are SGHTA and FQGTGA. The V end was cut by 1 base, the J end by 3 bases, with 13 bases between. CDR3: CASSLSGDLGYEQYF. The CDR3 nucleotides are TGTGCCAGCAGCTTAAGTGGGGACTTGGGCTACGAGCAGTACTTC.

The chain is built from TRBV3-1 (or the pseudogene TRBV3-2) and TRBJ1-5; D is ambiguous. The CDR3 covers 13 residues. Trimming left V 5 bases short and J 5 bases short, with 10 bases between. Germline CDR1 reads LGHDT; CDR2 reads YNNKEL (reference sequence). This CDR3 is CASSEGRYQPQHF. Here the CDR3 DNA reads TGTGCCAGCAGCGAGGGCCGCTATCAGCCCCAGCATTTT.

The chain's CDR3 is CASSLPGLAVTGELFF. The CDR3 DNA follows: TGTGCCAGCAGCTTACCGGGACTAGCGGTCACCGGGGAGCTGTTTTTT. The chain carries TRBV7-2 and TRBJ2-2, with 11 bases that match TRBD2. Germline loops: CDR1 SGHTA, CDR2 FQGNSA. The CDR3 contains 16 residues. V lost 2 bases and J lost 4; bases outside the gene matches: 3. Using reference TRBV7-2 and TRBJ2-2 for the parts outside the CDR3, the full variable domain is GAGVSQSPSNKVTEKGKDVELRCDPISGHTALYWYRQSLGQGLEFLIYFQGNSAPDKSGLPSDRFSAERTGGSVSTLTIQRTQQEDSAVYLCASSLPGLAVTGELFFGEGSRLTVL.

V gene TRBV7-7 combines with J gene TRBJ2-5, with unresolved D. This CDR3 contains 13 residues. Trimming took 0 bases from V and 0 from J, leaving 2 bases between them. Looked up from germline, CDR1 is SSHAT and CDR2 is FNYEAQ (reference sequence). The CDR3 protein is CASSLAYQETQYF. The CDR3, as DNA: TGTGCCAGCAGCTTAGCCTACCAAGAGACCCAGTACTTC. The whole variable domain, filled in from reference TRBV7-7 and TRBJ2-5, reads GAGVSQSPRYKVTKRGQDVTLRCDPISSHATLYWYQQALGQGPEFLTYFNYEAQPDKSGLPSDRFSAERPEGSISTLTIQRTEQRDSAMYRCASSLAYQETQYFGPGTRLLVL.

The chain couples TRBV30 to TRBJ2-7, with 7 bases aligning to TRBD2. The CDR3 has 13 amino acids. Germline loops: CDR1 GTSNPN, CDR2 SVGIG (reference sequence). J lost 7 bases, V lost 7 bases, and 13 bases had no gene match. This CDR3 is CALNGAVGGEQYF. The DNA for the CDR3 is TGTGCCTTAAACGGGGCCGTGGGGGGGGAGCAGTACTTC.

The rearrangement joins TRBV2 to TRBJ1-2; D remains unclear. From germline, CDR1 is SNHLY and CDR2 FYNNEI. The CDR3 extends over 14 amino acids. V was pared by 5 bases and J by 8 bases, with 18 bases between. The CDR3 here is CASSPDLNLAGYTF. The CDR3 DNA reads TGTGCCAGCAGTCCCGACCTCAACTTGGCGGGCTACACCTTC.

This chain links TRBV29-1 with TRBJ1-2, with 11 bases that match TRBD1. The CDR3 sequence is 15 residues long. Trimming at V came to 3 bases and at J to 4 bases, leaving 7 bases not matched to a gene. Germline loops: CDR1 SQVTM, CDR2 ANQGSEA. The CDR3 region has the DNA TGCAGCGTTGAGGGGGACAGGGGGGTTGGCTATGGCTACACCTTC. The encoded protein is CSVEGDRGVGYGYTF.